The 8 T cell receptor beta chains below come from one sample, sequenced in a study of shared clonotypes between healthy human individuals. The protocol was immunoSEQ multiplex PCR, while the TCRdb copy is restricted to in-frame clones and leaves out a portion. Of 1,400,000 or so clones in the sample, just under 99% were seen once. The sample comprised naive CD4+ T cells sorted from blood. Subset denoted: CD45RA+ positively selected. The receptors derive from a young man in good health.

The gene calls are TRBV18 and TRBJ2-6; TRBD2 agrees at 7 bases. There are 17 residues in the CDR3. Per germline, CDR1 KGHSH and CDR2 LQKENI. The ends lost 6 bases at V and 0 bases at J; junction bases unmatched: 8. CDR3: CASSRGVPSSGANVLTF. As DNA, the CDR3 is TGTGCCAGCTCCCGGGGGGTTCCCAGCTCTGGGGCCAACGTCCTGACTTTC.

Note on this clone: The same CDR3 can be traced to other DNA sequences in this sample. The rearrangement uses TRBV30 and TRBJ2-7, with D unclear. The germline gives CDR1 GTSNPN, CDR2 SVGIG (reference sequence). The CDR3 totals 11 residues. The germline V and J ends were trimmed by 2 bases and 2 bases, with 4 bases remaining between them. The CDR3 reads CAWSTAYEQYF. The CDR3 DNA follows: TGTGCCTGGAGTACTGCCTACGAGCAGTACTTC.

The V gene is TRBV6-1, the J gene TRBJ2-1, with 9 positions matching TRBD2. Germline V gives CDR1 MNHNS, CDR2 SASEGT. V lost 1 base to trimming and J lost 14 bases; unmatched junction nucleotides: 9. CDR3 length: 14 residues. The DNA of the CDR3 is TGTGCCAGCAGTGAAGTTTCGAGTAGCGGGAGAGAGTTCTTC. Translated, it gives CASSEVSSSGREFF.

Written as DNA, the CDR3 is TGTGCCAGTAGTATCGACCGGCTAGCGGGAGTGGAAGATACGCAGTATTTT. Its translation: CASSIDRLAGVEDTQYF. V is TRBV19 and J is TRBJ2-3; 10 nucleotides align to TRBD2. The CDR3 spans 17 residues. Germline CDR1 and CDR2: LNHDA and SQIVND (reference sequence). The J segment lost 5 bases and the V segment lost 3 bases, leaving 11 bases of the junction unmatched. The variable domain in full, completed from reference TRBV19 and TRBJ2-3, reads DGGITQSPKYLFRKEGQNVTLSCEQNLNHDAMYWYRQDPGQGLRLIYYSQIVNDFQKGDIAEGYSVSREKKESFPLTVTSAQKNPTAFYLCASSIDRLAGVEDTQYFGPGTRLTVL.

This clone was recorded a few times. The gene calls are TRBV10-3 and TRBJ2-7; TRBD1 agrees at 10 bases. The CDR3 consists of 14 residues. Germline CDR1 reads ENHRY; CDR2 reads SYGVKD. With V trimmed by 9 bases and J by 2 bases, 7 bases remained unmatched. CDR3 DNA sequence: TGTGCCATTAAAGCAGGGACAGGGGCCTACGAGCAGTACTTC. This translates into CAIKAGTGAYEQYF.

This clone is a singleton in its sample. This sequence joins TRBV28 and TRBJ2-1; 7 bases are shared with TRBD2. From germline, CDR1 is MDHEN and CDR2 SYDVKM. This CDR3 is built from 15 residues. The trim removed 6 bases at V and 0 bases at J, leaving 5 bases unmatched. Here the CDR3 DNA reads TGTGCCAGCAGGTTGGGGGGGAGCTCCTACAATGAGCAGTTCTTC. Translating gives CASRLGGSSYNEQFF.

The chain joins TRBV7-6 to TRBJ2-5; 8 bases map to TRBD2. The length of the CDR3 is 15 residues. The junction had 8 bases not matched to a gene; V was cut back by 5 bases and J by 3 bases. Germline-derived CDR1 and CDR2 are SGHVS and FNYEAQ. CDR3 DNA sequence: TGTGCCAGCAGCCCCCGAGGAGCGGGAGAAGAGACCCAGTACTTC. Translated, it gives CASSPRGAGEETQYF.

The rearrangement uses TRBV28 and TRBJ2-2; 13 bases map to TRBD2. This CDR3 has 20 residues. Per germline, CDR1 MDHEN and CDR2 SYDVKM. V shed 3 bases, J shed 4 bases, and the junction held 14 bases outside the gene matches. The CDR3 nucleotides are TGTGCCAGCAGTTTCTGGGGACTAGCGGGAAAGGTGGTTAGCACCGGGGAGCTGTTTTTT. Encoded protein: CASSFWGLAGKVVSTGELFF.